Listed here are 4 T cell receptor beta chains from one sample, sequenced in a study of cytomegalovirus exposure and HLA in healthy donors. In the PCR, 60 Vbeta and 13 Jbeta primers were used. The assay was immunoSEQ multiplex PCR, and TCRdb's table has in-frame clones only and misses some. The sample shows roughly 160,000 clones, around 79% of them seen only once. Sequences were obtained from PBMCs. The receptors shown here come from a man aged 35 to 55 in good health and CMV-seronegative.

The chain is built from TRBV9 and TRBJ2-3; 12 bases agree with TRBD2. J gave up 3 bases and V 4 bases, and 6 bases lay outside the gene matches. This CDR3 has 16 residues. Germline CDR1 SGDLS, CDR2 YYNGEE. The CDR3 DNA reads TGTGCCAGCAGCTGGCCGACTAGCGGGAGTACAGATACGCAGTATTTT. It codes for CASSWPTSGSTDTQYF.

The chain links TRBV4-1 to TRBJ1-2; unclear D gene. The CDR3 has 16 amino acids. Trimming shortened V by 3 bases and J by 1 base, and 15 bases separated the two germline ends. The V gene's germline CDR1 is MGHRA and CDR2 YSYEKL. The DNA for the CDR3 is TGCGCCAGCAGCCAGGAGATGTCCCGGATTAACTATGGCTACACCTTC. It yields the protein CASSQEMSRINYGYTF.

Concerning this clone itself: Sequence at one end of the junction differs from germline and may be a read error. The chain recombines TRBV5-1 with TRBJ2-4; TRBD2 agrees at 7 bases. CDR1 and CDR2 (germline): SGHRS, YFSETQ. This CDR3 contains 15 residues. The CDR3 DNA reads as TGCGCCAGCAGCTTGGCGGGAGGAGGGCAAAACAGTCAGTACTTC. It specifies CASSLAGGGQNSQYF.

In DNA form, the CDR3 reads TGTGCCAGCAGAGCCGGGAAGAACACTGAAGCTTTCTTT. Amino acids: CASRAGKNTEAFF. The rearrangement uses TRBV6-5 and TRBJ1-1; D unclear. The germline CDR1 and CDR2 sequences are MNHEY and SVGAGI. With 6 bases removed from V and 1 base from J, the gap between germline ends came to 9 bases. The CDR3 loop spans 13 amino acids.